This TCR beta chain stems from a study of cytomegalovirus exposure and HLA in healthy donors. Study-wide background: A previous analysis identified around 120 million unique TCR beta sequences derived from 180 million or so T cells.

The CDR3 sequence is 14 residues long. Germline assignment: CDR1 KGHSH and CDR2 LQKENI. A remark on this clone: The antigen remains undetermined. One end of the junction varies from germline; a read error may be responsible.

The study's findings and limits: As a later analysis revealed, the rate of TCR association differed by HLA locus, with DRB1 most and HLA-C fewest. In a later analysis, compared with equally common non-associated chains, HLA-associated beta chains were more expanded. Most TCRs appeared rarely, but some public TCRs recurred in many donors.

The primer mix had 60 Vbeta and 13 Jbeta primers. Data came from immunoSEQ multiplex PCR; TCRdb stores just in-frame clones and leaves some out. The sample has 150,000 to 200,000 clones; around 85% are singletons. The sample taken for sequencing was PBMCs. The V call is TRBV18, the J call TRBJ1-1; 7 bases are shared with TRBD1. This clonotype originated in a woman in her forties or fifties in good health and CMV-seronegative. CDR3 bases: TGTGCCAGCTCACCGGACAGGAAGAACACTGAAGTTTTCTTT. Translated, it gives CASSPDRKNTEVFF. Supplemented by reference TRBV18 and TRBJ1-1, the full variable domain reads NAGVMQNPRHLVRRRGQEARLRCSPMKGHSHVYWYRQLPEEGLKFMVYLQKENIIDESGMPKERFSAEFPKEGPSILRIQQVVRGDSAAYFCASSPDRKNTEVFFGQGTRLTVV.